This is a list of T cell receptor beta chains from one sample in a study of T-cell reconstitution after alpha-beta-depleted transplantation in children. MiXCR was run by TCRdb on the PCR reads, yielding one entry per CDR3 protein. This repertoire shows 500,000 to 750,000 distinct CDR3 sequences, roughly 27% found once; its top ten account for about 35%. The sequenced sample was PBMCs, obtained before TCRalphabeta/CD19-depleted stem cell transplant. These receptors all stem from a boy in the first two years of life with Wiskott-Aldrich syndrome, due to receive a stem cell transplant. The CDR3 runs from the conserved cysteine through the conserved F or W. The D gene is left open where the match is weak.

TRBV12-3/TRBV12-4,TRBD1,CASSPVPGQGGGTYNEQFF
TRBV5-1,TRBD2,CASSTGLAGTTATQYF
TRBV24-1,-,CATSDQTWGQETQYF
TRBV15,TRBD2,CATSSLLAGYMETQYF
TRBV12-3/TRBV12-4,TRBD2,CASSSQAGGRGGEQFF
TRBV11-1,TRBD2,CASSLEGLAGEFPGELFF
TRBV10-3,-,CAITYSPGRGEAFF
TRBV20-1,TRBD2,CSALASGLAGSVYEQYF
TRBV11-1,-,CASSLRLMESASSYEQYF
TRBV5-1,-,CASSLVPDRQETQYF
TRBV5-1,TRBD2,CASSIRTSGRATDEQFF
TRBV29-1,-,CSVAGISNQPQHF
TRBV28,-,CASSFSGVNTEAFF
TRBV5-1,TRBD1,CASSSPGTGLGVHGYTF
TRBV5-1,-,CASRLGTDSYEQYF
TRBV5-1,TRBD2,CASSLVGGSANEQYF
TRBV12-3/TRBV12-4,TRBD1,CASSVDRGKTQYF
TRBV20-1,-,CSARDAGRGTGELFF
TRBV10-3,TRBD2,CAISDPGLAGGPSDNEQFF
TRBV24-1,TRBD2,CATSDSTSGNTDTQYF
TRBV2,-,CASRGAGANVLTF
TRBV5-6,-,CASSLGQYIQYF
TRBV15,-,CATSRDFGSYNNEQFF
TRBV20-1,-,CSARHRHLNTEAFF
TRBV20-1,-,CSATTGKMNTEAFF
TRBV20-1,TRBD2,CSAPRTSGKLNNEQFF
TRBV18,TRBD2,CASSPLSGRTGELFF